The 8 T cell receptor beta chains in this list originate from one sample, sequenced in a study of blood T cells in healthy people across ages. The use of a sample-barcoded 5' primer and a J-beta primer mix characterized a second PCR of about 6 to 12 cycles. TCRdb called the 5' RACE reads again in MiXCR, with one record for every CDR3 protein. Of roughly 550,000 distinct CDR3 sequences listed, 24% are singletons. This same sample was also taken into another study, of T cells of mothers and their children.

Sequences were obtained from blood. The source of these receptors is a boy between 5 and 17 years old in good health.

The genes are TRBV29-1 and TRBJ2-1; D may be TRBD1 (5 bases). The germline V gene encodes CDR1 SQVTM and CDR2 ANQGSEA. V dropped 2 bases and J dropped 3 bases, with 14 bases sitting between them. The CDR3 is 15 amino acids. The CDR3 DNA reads TGCAGCGTTGAAAGCATTGCAGGGCACTACAATGAGCAGTTCTTC. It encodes CSVESIAGHYNEQFF.

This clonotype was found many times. The CDR3 loop reads CASSQVTGSAETQYF. CDR3 sequence (DNA): TGCGCCAGCAGCCAGGTAACAGGGTCGGCGGAGACCCAGTACTTC. The chain carries TRBV4-3 and TRBJ2-5, with D possibly matching TRBD1 (6 bases). Deletions cut 3 bases from V and 5 bases from J, with 16 bases between. The CDR3 runs 15 residues. Germline CDR1 reads LGHNA; CDR2 reads YSLEER.

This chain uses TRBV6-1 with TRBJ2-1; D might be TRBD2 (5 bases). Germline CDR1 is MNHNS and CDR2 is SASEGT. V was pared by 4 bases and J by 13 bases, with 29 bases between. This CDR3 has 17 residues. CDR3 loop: CASSVDGMAGGGYPQFF. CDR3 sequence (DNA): TGTGCCAGCAGTGTCGACGGGATGGCAGGTGGTGGGTATCCCCAGTTCTTC.

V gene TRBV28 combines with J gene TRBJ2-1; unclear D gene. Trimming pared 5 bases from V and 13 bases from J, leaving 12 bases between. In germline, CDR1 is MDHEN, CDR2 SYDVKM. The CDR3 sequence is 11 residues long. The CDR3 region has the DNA TGTGCCAGCAGTACCCGACGGAGTCAGTTCTTC. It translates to CASSTRRSQFF.

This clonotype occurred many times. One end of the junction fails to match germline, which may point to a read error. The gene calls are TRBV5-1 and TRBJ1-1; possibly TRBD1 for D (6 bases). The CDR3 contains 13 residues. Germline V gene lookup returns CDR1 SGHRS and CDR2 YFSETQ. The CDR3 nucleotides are TGTGCCAGCAGTTTAGGGGGTACCACTGAAGCTTTCTTT. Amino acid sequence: CASSLGGTTEAFF. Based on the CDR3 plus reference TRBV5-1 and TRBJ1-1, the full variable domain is KAGVTQTPRYLIKTRGQQVTLSCSPISGHRSVSWYQQTPGQGLQFLFEYFSETQRNKGNFPGRFSGRQFSNSRSEMNVSTLELGDSALYLCASSLGGTTEAFFGQGTRLTVV.

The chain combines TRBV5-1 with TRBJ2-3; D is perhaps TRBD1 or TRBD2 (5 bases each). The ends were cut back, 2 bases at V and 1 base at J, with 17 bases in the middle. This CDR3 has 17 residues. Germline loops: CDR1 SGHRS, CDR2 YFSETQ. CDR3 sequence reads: CASSFRGPGVRTDTQYF. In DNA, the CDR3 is TGCGCCAGCAGCTTTAGGGGACCCGGGGTTCGCACAGATACGCAGTATTTT.

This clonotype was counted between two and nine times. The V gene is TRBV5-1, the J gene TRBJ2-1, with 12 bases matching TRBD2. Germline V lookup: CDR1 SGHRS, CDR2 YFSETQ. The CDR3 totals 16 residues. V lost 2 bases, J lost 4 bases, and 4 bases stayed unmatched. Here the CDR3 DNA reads TGCGCCAGCAGCTTCTGGACTAGCGGGATGTACAATGAGCAGTTCTTC. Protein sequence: CASSFWTSGMYNEQFF.

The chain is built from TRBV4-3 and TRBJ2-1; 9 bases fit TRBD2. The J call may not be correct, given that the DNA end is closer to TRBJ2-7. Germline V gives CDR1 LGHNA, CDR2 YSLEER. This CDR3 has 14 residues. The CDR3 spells CASSRGRAVYEQYF. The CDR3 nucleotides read TGCGCCAGCAGCCGCGGGAGGGCTGTTTACGAGCAGTACTTC.